These 10 T cell receptor beta chains originate from one sample sequenced in a study of T cell repertoires in cytomegalovirus infection. Their antigens remain unidentified. TCRdb re-derived calls from the reads in MiXCR, one entry per CDR3 protein. The top ten clones hold over 12% of a sample with 900,000 to 950,000 distinct CDR3 sequences, around 30% of them seen once. The sequencing here drew on cultured CD8+ T cells from PBMCs, taken from culture after CMV antigen stimulation. The receptors stem from a human donor in good health (CMV status not recorded). Some clones in this sample may be carry-over from other donors' samples.

The genes are TRBV5-1 and TRBJ2-1; 10 nucleotides line up with TRBD2. CDR1 is SGHRS, CDR2 YFSETQ, per germline. With 0 bases clipped from V and 4 bases from J, the junction kept 4 bases outside the gene matches. The CDR3 extends over 16 amino acids. The CDR3 DNA is TGCGCCAGCAGCTTGGTGGCTAGCGGGGGTTACAATGAGCAGTTCTTC. Translated: CASSLVASGGYNEQFF.

This clonotype was detected a few times. V and J are TRBV6-1 and TRBJ2-7; the D is unclear. Germline V CDR1 and CDR2: MNHNS, SASEGT. The CDR3 loop spans 14 amino acids. The germline V and J ends were trimmed by 3 bases and 5 bases, with 14 bases remaining between them. CDR3 in amino acids: CASSDIVGRDEQYV. CDR3 nucleotide sequence: TGTGCCAGCAGTGATATAGTCGGTCGGGACGAGCAGTACGTC.

This clonotype was counted only a few times. V is TRBV4-1 and J is TRBJ1-4; D uncertain. Trimming cost V 3 bases and J 11 bases, with 13 bases left between them. The CDR3 spans 13 residues. CDR1 is MGHRA, CDR2 YSYEKL, per germline. The CDR3 sequence is CASSHPLDLKLFF. The CDR3 DNA follows: TGCGCCAGCAGCCATCCTCTGGACCTTAAACTGTTTTTT.

This clonotype was seen a handful of times. V gene TRBV6-5 combines with J gene TRBJ1-2; possibly TRBD1 for D (6 bases). The V gene's germline CDR1 is MNHEY and CDR2 SVGAGI. The CDR3 covers 15 residues. V was trimmed by 2 bases and J by 1 base, leaving 11 bases between them. The CDR3 coding sequence is TGTGCCAGCAGTTACGGGCCAGGGGATAACTATGGCTACACCTTC. It translates to CASSYGPGDNYGYTF.

The rearrangement links TRBV12-3 or TRBV12-4 to TRBJ1-6; tentative D call: TRBD1 (6 bases). With 2 bases removed from V and 9 bases from J, the gap between germline ends came to 11 bases. The CDR3 runs to 14 residues. For the CDR3, the DNA is TGTGCCAGCAGTTTAAATCAGGGGAGTTCACCCCTCCACTTT. The encoded protein is CASSLNQGSSPLHF.

This chain joins TRBV12-5 and TRBJ1-5, with D uncertain. Germline V CDR1 and CDR2: LGHNT, FRNRAP. The CDR3 length is 14 residues. Trimming took 3 bases from V and 6 from J, leaving 12 bases between them. Written as DNA, the CDR3 is TGTGCTAGTGGTTTTGGAAAGAAAGGTCAGCCCCAGCATTTT. It yields the protein CASGFGKKGQPQHF. The entire variable domain, with the rest obtained from reference TRBV12-5 and TRBJ1-5, is as follows: DARVTQTPRHKVTEMGQEVTMRCQPILGHNTVFWYRQTMMQGLELLAYFRNRAPLDDSGMPKDRFSAEMPDATLATLKIQPSEPRDSAVYFCASGFGKKGQPQHFGDGTRLSIL.

The sample holds a few counts of this clonotype. V usage is TRBV6-2 or TRBV6-3 and J usage is TRBJ2-2; no reliable D call. Deletions cut 7 bases from V and 3 bases from J, with 9 bases between. CDR3 length equals 13 residues. Germline loops: CDR1 MNHEY, CDR2 SVGEGT. The DNA for the CDR3 is TGTGCCAGCACTGTCACTTACACCGGGGAGCTGTTTTTT. Amino acid sequence: CASTVTYTGELFF.

The V and J genes are TRBV5-1 and TRBJ2-1; 14 bases agree with TRBD2. V gave up 4 bases and J gave up 10 bases; unmatched junction bases: 7. The germline gives CDR1 SGHRS, CDR2 YFSETQ. There are 15 residues in the CDR3. CDR3 residues: CASSPLTSGGGEQFF. Written as DNA, the CDR3 is TGCGCCAGCAGCCCCCTGACTAGCGGGGGGGGGGAGCAGTTCTTC.

Concerning this clonotype: Germline and junction disagree at one end, which may indicate a read error. The genes are TRBV6-7 and TRBJ2-2, with TRBD1 identical over 7 bases. TRBV6-7 is an ORF, with its function uncertain. This CDR3 is 14 amino acids long. DNA of the CDR3: TGTGTCAGCCCTAGGGCACAGGGGACCGGGGAGCTGTTTTTT. Its protein product is CVSPRAQGTGELFF.

This clonotype was counted only a few times. J is TRBJ1-5 and V is TRBV6-1; no clear D. This CDR3 has 14 amino acids. Germline lookup yields CDR1 MNHNS and CDR2 SASEGT. V lost 8 bases and J lost 5, with 16 bases in between. This chain's CDR3 is CASQTGQAYQPQHF. Written as DNA, the CDR3 is TGTGCCAGCCAAACGGGTCAGGCCTATCAGCCCCAGCATTTT.